This TCR beta chain was obtained from a study of T-cell reconstitution after alpha-beta-depleted transplantation in children. Germline CDR1 and CDR2: SNHLY and FYNNEI. V gave up 8 bases and J gave up 0 bases, with 23 bases separating them. The CDR3 totals 19 residues. Molecular barcoding with unique molecular identifiers was used for the TCRbeta library. MiXCR was run by TCRdb on the PCR reads, yielding one entry per CDR3 protein. The profile covers over 400,000 distinct CDR3 sequences, with 9.5% to 15% appearing a single time and 5% to 6% taken by the ten largest. This material consisted of PBMCs from the stem cell graft donor, taken from the stem cell graft. This receptor was identified in a human donor who donated a stem cell graft to a child with combined immunodeficiency. This chain connects TRBV2 to TRBJ2-6; weak D call: TRBD2 (6 bases). The CDR3 is CASCRLRRETYSGANVLTF. CDR3 bases: TGTGCCAGCTGTCGGTTGAGGAGGGAGACCTACTCTGGGGCCAACGTCCTGACTTTC.